This is a list of T cell receptor beta chains from one sample in a study of beta chain features in type 1 diabetes. Here immunoSEQ multiplex PCR was the method, and the copy in TCRdb shows in-frame clones only, minus some. Of more than 250,000 clones detected, around 21% appear once; the ten largest clones hold 0.028%. Sequencing was performed on naive CD4+ T cells from blood. These receptors all come from a woman in her thirties or forties with type 1 diabetes. Each CDR3 is given with its conserved first and last residue. Clone sizes are given selectively: once, few, many, or a class where the clone is expanded.

.,TRBJ2-5,TRBV14,CASSQAMNRETQYF
few,TRBJ1-2,TRBV7-9,CASSLSGYGYTF
few,TRBJ2-5,TRBV9,CASSELGDGGSTQYF
.,TRBJ2-5,TRBV7-3,CASSPQGLQETQYF
.,TRBJ2-2,TRBV19,CASSIGQGFTGELFF
.,TRBJ2-3,TRBV7-2,CASSLQEATDTQYF
.,TRBJ1-2,TRBV20-1,CSAWDNNGYTF
few,TRBJ2-5,TRBV9,CASSVLGQGETQYF
.,TRBJ2-7,TRBV7-2,CASSFGQRSYEQYF
few,TRBJ1-2,TRBV28,CASSRLYGYTF
few,TRBJ2-7,TRBV6-5,CASRGASFAYEQYF
few,TRBJ2-5,TRBV7-2,CASSLAGQGSFETQYF
.,TRBJ2-7,TRBV5-1,CASSPKQGSYEQYF
few,TRBJ2-7,TRBV29-1,CSVEVGGDEQYF
.,TRBJ1-5,TRBV19,CASSISQGFNQPQHF
.,TRBJ1-5,TRBV7-2,CASSWKQGSDQPQHF
few,TRBJ1-5,TRBV7-9,CASSPAAGMGQPQHF
few,TRBJ2-3,TRBV30,CAWSPGQRTDTQYF
.,TRBJ1-4,TRBV29-1,CSVMGGSEKLFF
.,TRBJ2-7,TRBV4-2,CASSRSDAGPYEQYF
.,TRBJ1-5,TRBV10-3,CAISEGGQANNQPQHF
.,TRBJ2-5,TRBV9,CASSDSGTSAWGTQYF
.,TRBJ1-2,TRBV7-2,CASSRGGAWGYTF
.,TRBJ2-7,TRBV29-1,CSVEDPLASGGAEQYF
.,TRBJ2-5,TRBV28,CAISLGQGAQGETQYF
once,TRBJ1-6,TRBV4-3,CASSQEGGLNSPLHF
.,TRBJ1-2,TRBV30,CAWSSVESYTF
.,TRBJ2-7,TRBV30,CAWTLFNEQYF
.,TRBJ1-1,TRBV7-2,CASSFDRGNTEAFF
.,TRBJ2-4,TRBV7-9,CASSPTEHKNIQYF
.,TRBJ2-7,TRBV7-2,CASTQQRGISYEQYF
.,TRBJ1-2,TRBV6-1,CASREGGYGYTF
.,TRBJ1-5,TRBV7-8,CASSLVATGYSNQPQHF
few,TRBJ2-7,TRBV28,CASSYLRVERKQYF
few,TRBJ2-1,TRBV7-2,CASSLVSVAGKEQFF
.,TRBJ2-5,TRBV5-1,CASSLAGPGQGQETQYF
few,TRBJ1-5,TRBV7-9,CASSGGSPLSNQPQHF
.,TRBJ2-1,TRBV28,CASRGTSGRRSYNEQFF
few,TRBJ2-3,TRBV5-6,CASRHGDTQYF
.,TRBJ2-7,TRBV28,CASTRGQGIYEQYF
.,TRBJ2-1,TRBV7-9,CASSPYAGEGNEQFF
.,TRBJ2-1,TRBV6-6,CASSPGLAYNEQFF
few,TRBJ2-2,TRBV7-3,CASSLIGGNGELFF
few,TRBJ1-2,TRBV27,CASSFHEGRGYTF
.,TRBJ1-5,TRBV2,CASSEALQYSQPQHF